The source of this T cell receptor beta chain is a study of cytomegalovirus exposure and HLA in healthy donors. Study overall: Around 77 million unique TCRs from HLA-typed donors made up an early data release.

The CDR3 extends over 15 amino acids. V was cut by 1 base and J by 5 bases, with 11 bases left in between. Germline V lookup: CDR1 SGHTA, CDR2 FQGTGA. The primer mix had 60 Vbeta and 13 Jbeta primers. Original handling: Among the unique TCR beta chains that a later analysis counted, 80 million to 100 million in all, roughly 11 million were shared. Sequencing used immunoSEQ multiplex PCR; TCRdb keeps in-frame clones, though not all of them. V and J calls and clone size are those listed in that table; D and trimming were worked out from the DNA. The sample holds about 180,000 clones, roughly 84% seen once.

The chain joins TRBV7-3 to TRBJ2-2, with D possibly TRBD2 on 6 matching bases. The clonotype was recovered from a man younger than 45 in good health and CMV-seronegative. What was sequenced was PBMCs. The CDR3 sequence: CASSLMSRGTGELFF. As DNA, the CDR3 is TGTGCCAGCAGCTTAATGTCCCGGGGGACCGGGGAGCTGTTTTTT.